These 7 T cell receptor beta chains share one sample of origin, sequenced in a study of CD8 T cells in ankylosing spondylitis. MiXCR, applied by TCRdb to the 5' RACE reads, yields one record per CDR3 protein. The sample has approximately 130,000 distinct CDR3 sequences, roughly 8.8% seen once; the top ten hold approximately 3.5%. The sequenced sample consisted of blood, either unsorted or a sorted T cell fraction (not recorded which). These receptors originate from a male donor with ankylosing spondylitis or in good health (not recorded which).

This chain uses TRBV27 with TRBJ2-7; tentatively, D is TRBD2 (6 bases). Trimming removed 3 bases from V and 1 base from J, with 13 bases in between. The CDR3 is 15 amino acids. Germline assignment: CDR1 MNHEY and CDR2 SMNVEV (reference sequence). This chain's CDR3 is CASSFGGSGSYEQYF. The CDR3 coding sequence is TGTGCCAGCAGTTTTGGAGGTAGCGGATCCTACGAGCAGTACTTC.

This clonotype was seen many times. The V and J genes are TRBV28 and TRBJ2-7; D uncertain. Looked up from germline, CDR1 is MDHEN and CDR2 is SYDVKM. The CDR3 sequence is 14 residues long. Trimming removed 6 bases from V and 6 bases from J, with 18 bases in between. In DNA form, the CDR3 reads TGTGCCAGCAGCACCAGTGGGTTCATCTCCGAGCAGTACTTC. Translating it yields CASSTSGFISEQYF.

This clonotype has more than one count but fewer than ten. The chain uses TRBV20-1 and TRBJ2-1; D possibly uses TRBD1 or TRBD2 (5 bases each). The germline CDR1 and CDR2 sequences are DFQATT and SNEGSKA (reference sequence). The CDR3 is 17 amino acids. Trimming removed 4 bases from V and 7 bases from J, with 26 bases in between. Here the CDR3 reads CSAKSLGERDSVNEQFF. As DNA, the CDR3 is TGCAGTGCTAAAAGTTTGGGGGAGAGAGATTCTGTGAATGAGCAGTTCTTC.

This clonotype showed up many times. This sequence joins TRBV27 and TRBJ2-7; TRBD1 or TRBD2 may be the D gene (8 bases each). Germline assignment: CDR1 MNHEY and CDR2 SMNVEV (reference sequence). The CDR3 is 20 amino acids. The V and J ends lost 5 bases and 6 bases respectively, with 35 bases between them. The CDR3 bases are TGTGCCAGCAGTCCCTACAGGGGGTCAACCAGCGGGGGAGCTTTCTCCGAGCAGTACTTC. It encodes CASSPYRGSTSGGAFSEQYF.

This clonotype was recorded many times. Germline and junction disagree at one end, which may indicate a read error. CDR3: CASRLAGPDTQYF. In DNA, the CDR3 is TGTGCCAGCAGATTAGCGGGACCAGATACGCAGTATTTT. The chain has TRBV7-2 and TRBJ2-3, with TRBD2 matching over 8 bases. The CDR3 length is 13 residues. Germline-derived CDR1 and CDR2 are SGHTA and FQGNSA.

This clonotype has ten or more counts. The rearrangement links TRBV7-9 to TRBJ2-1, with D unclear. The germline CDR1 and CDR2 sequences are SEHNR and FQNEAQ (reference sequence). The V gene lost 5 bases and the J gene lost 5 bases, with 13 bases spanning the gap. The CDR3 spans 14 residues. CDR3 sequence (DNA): TGTGCCAGCAGCCCTCAACAGTTCGACAATGAGCAGTTCTTC. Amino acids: CASSPQQFDNEQFF.

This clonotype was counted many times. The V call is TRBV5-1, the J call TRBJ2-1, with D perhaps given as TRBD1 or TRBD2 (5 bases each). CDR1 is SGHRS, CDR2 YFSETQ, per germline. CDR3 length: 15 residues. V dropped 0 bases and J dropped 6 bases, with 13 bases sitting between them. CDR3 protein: CASSLAGTLSNEQFF. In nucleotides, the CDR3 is TGCGCCAGCAGCTTGGCCGGGACGCTGTCCAATGAGCAGTTCTTC.